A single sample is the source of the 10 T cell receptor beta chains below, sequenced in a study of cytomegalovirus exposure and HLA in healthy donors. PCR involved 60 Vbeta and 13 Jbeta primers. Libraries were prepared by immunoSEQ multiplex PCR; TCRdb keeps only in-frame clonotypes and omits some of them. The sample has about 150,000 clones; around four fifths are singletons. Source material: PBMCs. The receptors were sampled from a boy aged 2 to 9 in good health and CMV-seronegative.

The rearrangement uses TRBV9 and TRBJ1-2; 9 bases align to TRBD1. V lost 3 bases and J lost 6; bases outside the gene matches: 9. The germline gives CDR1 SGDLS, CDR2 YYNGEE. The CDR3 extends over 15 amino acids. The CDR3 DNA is TGTGCCAGCAGCGGGGGAGGGGGACAGGGAGATGGCTACACCTTC. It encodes CASSGGGGQGDGYTF. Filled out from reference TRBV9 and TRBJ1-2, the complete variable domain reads DSGVTQTPKHLITATGQRVTLRCSPRSGDLSVYWYQQSLDQGLQFLIQYYNGEERAKGNILERFSAQQFPDLHSELNLSSLELGDSALYFCASSGGGGQGDGYTFGSGTRLTVV.

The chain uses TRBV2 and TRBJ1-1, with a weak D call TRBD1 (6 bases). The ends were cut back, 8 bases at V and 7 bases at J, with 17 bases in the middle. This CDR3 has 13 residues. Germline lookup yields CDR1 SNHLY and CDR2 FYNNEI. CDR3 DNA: TGTGCCAGCGAAGTACAGGGCGACGGTGAAGCTTTCTTT. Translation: CASEVQGDGEAFF.

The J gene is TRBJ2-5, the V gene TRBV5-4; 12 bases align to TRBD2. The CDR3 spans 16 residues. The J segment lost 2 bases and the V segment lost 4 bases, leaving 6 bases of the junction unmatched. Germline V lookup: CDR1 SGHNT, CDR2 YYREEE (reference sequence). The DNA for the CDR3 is TGTGCCAGCAGCGTCGTCCTAGCGGGGGGGCAAGAGACCCAGTACTTC. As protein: CASSVVLAGGQETQYF. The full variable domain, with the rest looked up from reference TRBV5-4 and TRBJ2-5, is ETGVTQSPTHLIKTRGQQVTLRCSSQSGHNTVSWYQQALGQGPQFIFQYYREEENGRGNFPPRFSGLQFPNYSSELNVNALELDDSALYLCASSVVLAGGQETQYFGPGTRLLVL.

In DNA form, the CDR3 reads TGCGCCAGCAGCCCTTCGGACAGGAGGGGTGCCAAAAACATTCAGTACTTC. Residues: CASSPSDRRGAKNIQYF. The chain employs TRBV5-1 and TRBJ2-4, with D perhaps TRBD1 (7 bases). CDR3 size: 17 residues. Germline-derived CDR1 and CDR2 are SGHRS and YFSETQ. The germline V and J ends were trimmed by 4 bases and 1 base, with 18 bases remaining between them.

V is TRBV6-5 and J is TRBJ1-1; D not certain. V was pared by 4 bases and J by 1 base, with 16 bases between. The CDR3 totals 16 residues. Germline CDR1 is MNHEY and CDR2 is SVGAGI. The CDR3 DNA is TGTGCCAGCAGTTCCGCCGGAGGGATATCGAACACTGAAGCTTTCTTT. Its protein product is CASSSAGGISNTEAFF.

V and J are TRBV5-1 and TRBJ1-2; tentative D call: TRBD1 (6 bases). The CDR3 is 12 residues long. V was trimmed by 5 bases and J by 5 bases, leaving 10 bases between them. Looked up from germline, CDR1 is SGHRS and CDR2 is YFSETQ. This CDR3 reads CASSTGLYGYTF. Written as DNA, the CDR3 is TGCGCCAGCAGTACAGGGTTATATGGCTACACCTTC. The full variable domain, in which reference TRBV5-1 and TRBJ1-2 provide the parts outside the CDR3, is KAGVTQTPRYLIKTRGQQVTLSCSPISGHRSVSWYQQTPGQGLQFLFEYFSETQRNKGNFPGRFSGRQFSNSRSEMNVSTLELGDSALYLCASSTGLYGYTFGSGTRLTVV.

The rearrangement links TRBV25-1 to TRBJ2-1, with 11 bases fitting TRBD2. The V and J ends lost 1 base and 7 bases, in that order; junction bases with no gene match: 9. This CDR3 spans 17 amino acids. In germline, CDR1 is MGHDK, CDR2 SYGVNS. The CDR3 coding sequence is TGTGCCAGCAGTGAATCGGGGGCTAGCGGGAGGAGGAATGAGCAGTTCTTC. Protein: CASSESGASGRRNEQFF.

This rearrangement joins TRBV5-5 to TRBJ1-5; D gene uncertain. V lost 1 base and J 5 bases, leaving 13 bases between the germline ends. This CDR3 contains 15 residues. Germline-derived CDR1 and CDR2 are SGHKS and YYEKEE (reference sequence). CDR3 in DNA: TGTGCCAGCAGCTTGCTGATGGGCCACGATCAGCCCCAGCATTTT. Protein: CASSLLMGHDQPQHF.

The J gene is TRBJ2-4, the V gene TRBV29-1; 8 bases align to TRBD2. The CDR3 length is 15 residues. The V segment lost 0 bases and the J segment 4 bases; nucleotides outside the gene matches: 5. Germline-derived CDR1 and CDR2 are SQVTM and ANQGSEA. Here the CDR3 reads CSVEDRGGTKNIQYF. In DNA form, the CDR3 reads TGCAGCGTTGAAGATCGGGGGGGAACAAAAAACATTCAGTACTTC.

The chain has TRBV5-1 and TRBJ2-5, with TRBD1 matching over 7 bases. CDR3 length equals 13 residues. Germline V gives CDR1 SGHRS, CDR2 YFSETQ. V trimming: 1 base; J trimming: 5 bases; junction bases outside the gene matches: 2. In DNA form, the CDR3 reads TGCGCCAGCAGCTTGAGGGGGCTGGAGACCCAGTACTTC. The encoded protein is CASSLRGLETQYF.